This passage covers 2 T cell receptor beta chains from one sample sequenced in a study of cytomegalovirus exposure and HLA in healthy donors. Researchers ran the PCR with 60 Vbeta and 13 Jbeta primers. The assay was immunoSEQ multiplex PCR, and TCRdb's table has in-frame clones only and misses some. The table includes about 94,000 clones, approximately 71% detected once. Source material: PBMCs. The origin of the receptors is a man aged 25-45 years in good health and CMV-seronegative.

The gene calls are TRBV29-1 and TRBJ1-4, with 8 positions matching TRBD1. Germline V gene data show CDR1 as SQVTM and CDR2 as ANQGSEA. The J segment lost 7 bases and the V segment lost 3 bases, leaving 10 bases of the junction unmatched. The CDR3 runs 15 residues. This CDR3 is CSVDTTGTGGEKLFF. The CDR3 bases are TGCAGCGTTGACACGACCGGGACAGGCGGTGAAAAACTGTTTTTT.

CDR3 loop: CASSELPHRNQPQHF. Here the CDR3 DNA reads TGTGCCAGCAGTGAACTTCCCCACAGGAATCAGCCCCAGCATTTT. The chain employs TRBV6-1 and TRBJ1-5; D perhaps matches TRBD1 (5 bases). The V and J ends lost 2 bases and 4 bases respectively, with 12 bases between them. This CDR3 is built from 15 residues. CDR1 and CDR2 from the germline V gene are MNHNS and SASEGT.